This T cell receptor beta chain originates from a study of blood T cell repertoires in COVID-19. Study context: The United States, Italy and Spain were the sources of the acute and convalescent COVID-19 samples. T cells, B-cell-depleted T cells, or PBMCs supplied cDNA or gDNA.

This CDR3 is built from 13 residues. The germline V and J ends were trimmed by 4 bases and 8 bases, with 12 bases remaining between them. The germline CDR1 and CDR2 sequences are KGHSH and LQKENI. Authors' data handling: Amplifying reference gene primers gave estimates of nucleated cell counts. Produced via immunoSEQ multiplex PCR; TCRdb's table is partial and in-frame only. V and J calls and clone size are copied from that table; D and trimming were computed from the DNA. This repertoire shows fewer than 500,000 clones, around 89% found once; its top ten account for approximately 4.5%. The clonotype comes from a woman in her twenties or thirties with acute or convalescent COVID-19. The rearrangement uses TRBV18 and TRBJ1-3, with no clear D. Sequenced: peripheral blood. The CDR3: CASSLSGGDTIYF. The CDR3, as DNA: TGTGCCAGCTCACTCAGTGGCGGAGACACCATATATTTT.